The rows below give T cell receptor beta chains drawn from one sample of a study of CD8+ T cells in alopecia areata. Sequencing used immunoSEQ multiplex PCR; TCRdb keeps in-frame clones, though not all of them. The sample includes approximately 58,000 clones, about 44% of them seen just once. Sample: NKG2D-low CD8+ T cells sorted from blood. These TCRs come from a human donor with alopecia areata. CDR3s leave out the opening cysteine and the closing phenylalanine or tryptophan. Where a row states a size, it is once, few, many or the class of an expanded clone; other rows omit it.

>NA|TRBJ2-7|TRBV28
ASLPGQSSYEQY
>few|TRBJ1-1|TRBV6-1
ASSFGRGGTEAF
>once|TRBJ2-3|TRBV7-9
ASSFITGDTQY
>NA|TRBJ2-3|TRBV7-2
ASSYLAGGTDTQY
>NA|TRBJ1-1|TRBV7-9
ASSRTGMNTEAF
>NA|TRBJ2-1|TRBV29-1
SVEGGSGTEYNEQF
>few|TRBJ2-3|TRBV6-4
ASSPSGGGTDTQY
>NA|TRBJ2-1|TRBV5-4
ASSLDGARNEQF
>NA|TRBJ2-1|TRBV15
ATSRVGAYNEQF
>many|TRBJ2-3|TRBV7-9
ASSLETDPRSGTQY